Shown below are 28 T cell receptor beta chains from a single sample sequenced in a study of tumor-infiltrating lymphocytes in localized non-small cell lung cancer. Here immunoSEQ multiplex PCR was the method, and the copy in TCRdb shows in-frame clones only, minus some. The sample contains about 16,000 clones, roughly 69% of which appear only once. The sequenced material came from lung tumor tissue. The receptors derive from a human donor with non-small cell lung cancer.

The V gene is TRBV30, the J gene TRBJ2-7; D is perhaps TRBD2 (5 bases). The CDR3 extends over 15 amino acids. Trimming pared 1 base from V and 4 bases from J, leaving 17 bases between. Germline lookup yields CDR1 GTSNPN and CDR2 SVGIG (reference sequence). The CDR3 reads CAWSDLATLAYEQYF. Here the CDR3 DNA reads TGTGCCTGGAGTGACCTAGCCACGCTTGCTTACGAGCAGTACTTC.

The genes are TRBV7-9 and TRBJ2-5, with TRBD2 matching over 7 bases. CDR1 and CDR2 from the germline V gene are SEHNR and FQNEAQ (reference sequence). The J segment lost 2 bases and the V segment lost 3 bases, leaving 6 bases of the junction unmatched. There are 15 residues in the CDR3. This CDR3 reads CASSLSLAAQETQYF. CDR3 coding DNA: TGTGCCAGCAGCTTGAGCCTAGCGGCACAAGAGACCCAGTACTTC.

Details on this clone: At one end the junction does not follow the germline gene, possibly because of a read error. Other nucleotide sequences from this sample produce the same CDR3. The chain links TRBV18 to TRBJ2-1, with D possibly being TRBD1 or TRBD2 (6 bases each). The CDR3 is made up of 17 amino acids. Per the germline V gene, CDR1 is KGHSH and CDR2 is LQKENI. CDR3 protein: CASSPEQIGGRANEQFF. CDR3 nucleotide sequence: TGTGCCAGTTCACCCGAGCAGATAGGGGGGCGCGCGAATGAGCAGTTCTTC.

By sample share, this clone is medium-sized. The CDR3 DNA reads as TGTGCCAGCAGCTTTGGGACCTATGGCTACACCTTC. Amino acid sequence: CASSFGTYGYTF. The chain is built from TRBV7-9 and TRBJ1-2, with TRBD1 as a possible D gene (5 bases). Germline CDR1 is SEHNR and CDR2 is FQNEAQ (reference sequence). V lost 3 bases and J 4 bases, leaving 6 bases between the germline ends. The CDR3 spans 12 residues. The complete variable domain, with remaining parts taken from reference TRBV7-9 and TRBJ1-2, reads DTGVSQNPRHKITKRGQNVTFRCDPISEHNRLYWYRQTLGQGPEFLTYFQNEAQLEKSRLLSDRFSAERPKGSFSTLEIQRTEQGDSAMYLCASSFGTYGYTFGSGTRLTVV.

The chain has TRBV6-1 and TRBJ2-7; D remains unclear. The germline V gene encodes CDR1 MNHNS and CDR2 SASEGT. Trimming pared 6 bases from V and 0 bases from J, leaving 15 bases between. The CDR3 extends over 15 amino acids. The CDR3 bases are TGTGCCAGCAGACAAAAGGATGGCAGCTCCTACGAGCAGTACTTC. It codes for CASRQKDGSSYEQYF.

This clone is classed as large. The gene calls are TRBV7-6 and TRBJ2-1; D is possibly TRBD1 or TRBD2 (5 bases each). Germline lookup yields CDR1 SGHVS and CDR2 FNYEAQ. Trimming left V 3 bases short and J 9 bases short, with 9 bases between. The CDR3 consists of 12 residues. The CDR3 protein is CASSLGDREQFF. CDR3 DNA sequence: TGTGCCAGCAGCTTGGGGGACCGTGAGCAGTTCTTC.

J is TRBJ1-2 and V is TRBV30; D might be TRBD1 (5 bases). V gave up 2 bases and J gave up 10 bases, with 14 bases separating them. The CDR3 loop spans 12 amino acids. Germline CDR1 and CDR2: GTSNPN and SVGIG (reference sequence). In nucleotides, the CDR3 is TGTGCCTGGAGTCCCGGGACTGAGTTCTACACCTTC. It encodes CAWSPGTEFYTF.

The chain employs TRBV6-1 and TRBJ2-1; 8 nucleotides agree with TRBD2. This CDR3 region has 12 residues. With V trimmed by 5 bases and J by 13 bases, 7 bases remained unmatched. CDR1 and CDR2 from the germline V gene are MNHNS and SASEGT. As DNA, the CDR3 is TGTGCCAGCAGTTCAGCTAGCGGGCGACAGTTCTTC. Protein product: CASSSASGRQFF.

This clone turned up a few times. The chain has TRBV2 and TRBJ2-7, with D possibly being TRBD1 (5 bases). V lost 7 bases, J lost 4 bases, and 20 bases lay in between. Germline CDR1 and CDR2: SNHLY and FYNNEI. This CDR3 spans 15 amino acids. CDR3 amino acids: CASTGNTGAPYEQYF. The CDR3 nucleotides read TGTGCCAGCACCGGTAACACAGGAGCTCCATACGAGCAGTACTTC. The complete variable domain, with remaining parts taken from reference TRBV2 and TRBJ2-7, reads EPEVTQTPSHQVTQMGQEVILRCVPISNHLYFYWYRQILGQKVEFLVSFYNNEISEKSEIFDDQFSVERPDGSNFTLKIRSTKLEDSAMYFCASTGNTGAPYEQYFGPGTRLTVT.

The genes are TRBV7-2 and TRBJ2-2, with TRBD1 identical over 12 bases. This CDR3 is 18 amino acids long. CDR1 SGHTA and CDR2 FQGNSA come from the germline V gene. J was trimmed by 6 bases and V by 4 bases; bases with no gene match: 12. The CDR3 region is CASSSLGQGAARAGELFF. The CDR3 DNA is TGTGCCAGCAGCTCCCTGGGACAGGGGGCGGCCAGGGCCGGGGAGCTGTTTTTT.

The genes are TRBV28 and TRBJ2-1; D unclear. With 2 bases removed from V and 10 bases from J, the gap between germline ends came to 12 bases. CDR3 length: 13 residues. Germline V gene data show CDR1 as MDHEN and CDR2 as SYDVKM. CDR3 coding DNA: TGTGCCAGCAGTTTAGGGGTAGTGGAGGAGCAGTTCTTC. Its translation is CASSLGVVEEQFF.

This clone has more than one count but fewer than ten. The CDR3 loop is CAWARGTSGNSYNEQFF. As DNA, the CDR3 is TGTGCCTGGGCGCGGGGGACTAGCGGGAACTCCTACAATGAGCAGTTCTTC. The V gene is TRBV30, the J gene TRBJ2-1; TRBD2 aligns across 13 bases. The CDR3 loop spans 17 amino acids. CDR1 and CDR2 (germline): GTSNPN, SVGIG (reference sequence). V shed 5 bases and J 0 bases; nucleotides not matched to a gene: 7.

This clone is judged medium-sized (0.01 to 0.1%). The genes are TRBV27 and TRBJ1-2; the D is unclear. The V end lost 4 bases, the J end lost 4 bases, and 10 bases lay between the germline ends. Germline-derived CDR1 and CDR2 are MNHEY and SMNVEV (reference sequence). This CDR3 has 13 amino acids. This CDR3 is CASSYGSRYGYTF. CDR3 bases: TGTGCCAGCAGTTATGGGTCTCGCTATGGCTACACCTTC.

This CDR3 is CASSSGRTQETQYF. The CDR3 DNA sequence: TGTGCCAGCAGTAGCGGGAGGACCCAAGAGACCCAGTACTTC. The genes are TRBV2 and TRBJ2-5, with TRBD2 matching over 9 bases. CDR1 and CDR2 (germline): SNHLY, FYNNEI. CDR3 length: 14 residues. Germline trimming cut 5 bases from V and 1 base from J; bases unmatched to any gene: 2.

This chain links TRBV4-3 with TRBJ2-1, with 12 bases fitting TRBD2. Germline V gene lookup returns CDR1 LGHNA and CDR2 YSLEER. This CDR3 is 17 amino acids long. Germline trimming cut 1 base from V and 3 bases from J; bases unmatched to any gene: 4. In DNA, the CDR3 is TGCGCCAGCAGCCAAGCCGGACTAGCGGGAAACTACAATGAGCAGTTCTTC. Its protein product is CASSQAGLAGNYNEQFF.

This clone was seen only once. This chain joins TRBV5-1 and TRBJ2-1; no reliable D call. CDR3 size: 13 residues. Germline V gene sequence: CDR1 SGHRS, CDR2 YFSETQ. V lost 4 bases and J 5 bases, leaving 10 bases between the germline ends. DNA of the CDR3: TGCGCCAGCAGCCCCCGATGGGACAATGAGCAGTTCTTC. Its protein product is CASSPRWDNEQFF.

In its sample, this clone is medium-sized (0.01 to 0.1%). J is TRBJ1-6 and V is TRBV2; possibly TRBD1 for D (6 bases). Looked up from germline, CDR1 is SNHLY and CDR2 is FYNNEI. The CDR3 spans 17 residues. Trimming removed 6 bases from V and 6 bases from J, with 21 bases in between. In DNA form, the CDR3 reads TGTGCCAGCAGGAGGACCCCACAGGGAATCAGTAATTCACCCCTCCACTTT. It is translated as CASRRTPQGISNSPLHF.

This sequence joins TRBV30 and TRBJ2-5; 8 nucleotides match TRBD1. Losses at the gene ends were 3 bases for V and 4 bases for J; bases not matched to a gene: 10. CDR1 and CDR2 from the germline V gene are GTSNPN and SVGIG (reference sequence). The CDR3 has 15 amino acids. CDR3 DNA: TGTGCCTGGAGCGACCTCAGGGGGCGAGGAGAGACCCAGTACTTC. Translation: CAWSDLRGRGETQYF. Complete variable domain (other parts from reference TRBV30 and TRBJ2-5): SQTIHQWPATLVQPVGSPLSLECTVEGTSNPNLYWYRQAAGRGLQLLFYSVGIGQISSEVPQNLSASRPQDRQFILSSKKLLLSDSGFYLCAWSDLRGRGETQYFGPGTRLLVL.

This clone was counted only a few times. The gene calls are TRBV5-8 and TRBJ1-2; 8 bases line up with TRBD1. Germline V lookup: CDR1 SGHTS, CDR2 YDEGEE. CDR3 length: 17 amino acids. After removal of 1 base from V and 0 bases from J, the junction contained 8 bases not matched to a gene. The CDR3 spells CASSLPLRQGTNYGYTF. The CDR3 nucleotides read TGTGCCAGCAGCTTGCCCCTTCGACAGGGGACTAACTATGGCTACACCTTC.

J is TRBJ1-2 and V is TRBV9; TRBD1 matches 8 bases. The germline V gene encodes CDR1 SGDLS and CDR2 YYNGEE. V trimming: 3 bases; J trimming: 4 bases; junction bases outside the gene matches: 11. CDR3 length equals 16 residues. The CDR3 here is CASSAVGTGFLYGYTF. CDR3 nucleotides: TGTGCCAGCAGCGCCGTAGGGACAGGCTTTCTCTATGGCTACACCTTC.

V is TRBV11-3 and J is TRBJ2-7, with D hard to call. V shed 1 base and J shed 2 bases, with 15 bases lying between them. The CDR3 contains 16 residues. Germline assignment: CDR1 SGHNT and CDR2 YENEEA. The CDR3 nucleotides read TGTGCCAGCAGCTTAGGGCGCCACGTTTTCCCCTACGAGCAGTACTTC. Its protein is CASSLGRHVFPYEQYF.

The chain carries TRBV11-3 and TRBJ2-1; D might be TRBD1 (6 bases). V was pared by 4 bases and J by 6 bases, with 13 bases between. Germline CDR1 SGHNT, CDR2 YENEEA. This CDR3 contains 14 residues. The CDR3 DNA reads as TGTGCCAGCAGCTCCCTATCAGGGGTCAATGAGCAGTTCTTC. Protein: CASSSLSGVNEQFF.

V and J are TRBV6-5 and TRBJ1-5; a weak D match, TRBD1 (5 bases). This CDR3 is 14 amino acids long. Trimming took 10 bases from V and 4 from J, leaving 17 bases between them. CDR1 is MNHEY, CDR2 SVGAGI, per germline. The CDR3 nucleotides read TGTGCCACCCAGTTCGGGGACGTTAATCAGCCCCAGCATTTT. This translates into CATQFGDVNQPQHF.

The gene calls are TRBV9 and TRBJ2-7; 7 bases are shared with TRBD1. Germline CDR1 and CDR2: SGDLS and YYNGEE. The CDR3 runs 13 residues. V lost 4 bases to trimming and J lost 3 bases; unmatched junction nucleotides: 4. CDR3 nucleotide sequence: TGTGCCAGCAGCTCAAGACAGGGCTACGAGCAGTACTTC. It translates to CASSSRQGYEQYF.

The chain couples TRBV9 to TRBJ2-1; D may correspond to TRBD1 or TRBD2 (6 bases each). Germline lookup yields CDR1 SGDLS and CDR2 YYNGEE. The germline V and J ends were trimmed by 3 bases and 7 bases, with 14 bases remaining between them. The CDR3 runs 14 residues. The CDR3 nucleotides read TGTGCCAGCAGCGAGGGGGGACTGACAAATGAGCAGTTCTTC. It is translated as CASSEGGLTNEQFF.

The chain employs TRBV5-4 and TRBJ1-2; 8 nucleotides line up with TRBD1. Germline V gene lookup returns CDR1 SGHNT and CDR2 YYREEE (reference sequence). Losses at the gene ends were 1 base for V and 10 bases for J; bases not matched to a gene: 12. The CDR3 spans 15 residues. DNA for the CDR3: TGTGCCAGCAGCTTGCTGACAGGGGTGTTTAGTTCCTACACCTTC. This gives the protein CASSLLTGVFSSYTF. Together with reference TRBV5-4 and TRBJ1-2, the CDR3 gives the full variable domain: ETGVTQSPTHLIKTRGQQVTLRCSSQSGHNTVSWYQQALGQGPQFIFQYYREEENGRGNFPPRFSGLQFPNYSSELNVNALELDDSALYLCASSLLTGVFSSYTFGSGTRLTVV.

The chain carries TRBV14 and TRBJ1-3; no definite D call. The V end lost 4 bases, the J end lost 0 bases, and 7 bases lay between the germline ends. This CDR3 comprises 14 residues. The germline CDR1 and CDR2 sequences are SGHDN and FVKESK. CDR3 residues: CASSPDGSGNTIYF. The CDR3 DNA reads TGTGCCAGCAGCCCCGACGGCTCTGGAAACACCATATATTTT.

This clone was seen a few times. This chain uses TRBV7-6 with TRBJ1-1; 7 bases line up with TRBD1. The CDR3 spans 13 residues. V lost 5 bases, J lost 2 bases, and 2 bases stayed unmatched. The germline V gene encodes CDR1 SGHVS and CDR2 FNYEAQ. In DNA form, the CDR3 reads TGTGCCAGCAGCGGGGACAGTAACACTGAAGCTTTCTTT. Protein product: CASSGDSNTEAFF.